This record concerns one T cell receptor (beta chain) sequence. The target antigen is unknown. Template switching added a universal primer site; cDNA carried unique molecular identifiers. TCRdb reprocessed the 5' RACE reads with MiXCR, giving one entry per CDR3 protein. The table includes nearly 900,000 distinct CDR3 sequences, 9% to 15% detected once. Everyone who gave samples was a healthy Caucasian. These data are taken from a study of identical twins. Germline CDR1 reads LGHNA; CDR2 reads YNFKEQ. Losses at the gene ends were 6 bases for V and 8 bases for J; bases not matched to a gene: 23. The CDR3 totals 20 residues. Study-level findings and limits: Out-of-frame alpha sequences common to twins were enriched for low generation probability.

The same sample was also studied in work on yellow fever vaccine responses in identical twins. That source reports: Twins' vaccine T cell response reportedly seemed partly convergent, partly personalized.

The rearrangement joins TRBV4-2 to TRBJ2-1, with 12 bases aligning to TRBD2. The sequenced material came from PBMCs. The clonotype was recovered from a woman aged 18 to 35 in good health. As DNA, the CDR3 is TGTGCCAGCAGTCGCGGACAGGGAGGTTGGACTAGCGGGGTAGGGGATGAGCAGTTCTTC. Amino acid sequence: CASSRGQGGWTSGVGDEQFF.